These 25 T cell receptor beta chains were sequenced from one sample in a study of PD-1 blockade in mismatch repair-deficient tumors. TCRdb keeps only in-frame clones here, not all; method: immunoSEQ multiplex PCR. This sample has about 100,000 clones, with 82% found just once. The sequences come from peripheral blood, collected about eight months after starting pembrolizumab. These receptor sequences come from an adult with mismatch repair-deficient cancer.

The J gene is TRBJ2-1, the V gene TRBV4-3, with 9 nucleotides matching TRBD2. The CDR3 is 15 amino acids. Per germline, CDR1 LGHNA and CDR2 YSLEER. The junction had 1 base not matched to a gene; V was cut back by 0 bases and J by 4 bases. CDR3 in DNA: TGCGCCAGCAGCCAAGAACTAGCGGGTTACAATGAGCAGTTCTTC. Translation gives CASSQELAGYNEQFF.

The rearrangement links TRBV18 to TRBJ2-3, with no clear D. The CDR3 contains 14 residues. The germline V gene encodes CDR1 KGHSH and CDR2 LQKENI. V was pared by 2 bases and J by 1 base, with 7 bases between. The CDR3 sequence: CASSPSEGTDTQYF. The CDR3 bases are TGTGCCAGCTCACCAAGTGAGGGCACAGATACGCAGTATTTT.

As concerns this clone: Distinct nucleotide sequences in the sample also encode this CDR3. The CDR3 region is CASSITGSGANVLTF. Written as DNA, the CDR3 is TGTGCCAGTAGTATTACCGGGTCTGGGGCCAACGTCCTGACTTTC. The rearrangement uses TRBV19 and TRBJ2-6; no clear D. CDR3 size: 15 residues. Trimming cost V 3 bases and J 1 base, with 7 bases left between them. Per germline, CDR1 LNHDA and CDR2 SQIVND (reference sequence). Complete variable domain (other parts from reference TRBV19 and TRBJ2-6): DGGITQSPKYLFRKEGQNVTLSCEQNLNHDAMYWYRQDPGQGLRLIYYSQIVNDFQKGDIAEGYSVSREKKESFPLTVTSAQKNPTAFYLCASSITGSGANVLTFGAGSRLTVL.

This chain links TRBV29-1 with TRBJ2-2, with no clear D. CDR3 length: 13 amino acids. The V and J ends lost 4 bases and 4 bases respectively, with 10 bases between them. The germline gives CDR1 SQVTM, CDR2 ANQGSEA. Here the CDR3 reads CSVGETSTGELFF. The CDR3 nucleotides are TGCAGCGTTGGGGAAACGAGCACCGGGGAGCTGTTTTTT.

The V gene is TRBV18, the J gene TRBJ2-2; 15 bases match TRBD2. J was trimmed by 3 bases and V by 1 base; bases with no gene match: 3. The CDR3 consists of 18 residues. CDR1 is KGHSH and CDR2 is LQKENI in the germline V gene. In DNA, the CDR3 is TGTGCCAGCTCACCACGGGGACTAGCGGGAGGAGACACCGGGGAGCTGTTTTTT. Its translation is CASSPRGLAGGDTGELFF.

The rearrangement links TRBV7-6 to TRBJ1-1; no reliable D call. The CDR3 length is 13 residues. Trimming left V 5 bases short and J 1 base short, with 8 bases between. Germline assignment: CDR1 SGHVS and CDR2 FNYEAQ. CDR3 in amino acids: CASSLRENTEAFF. The CDR3 DNA sequence: TGTGCCAGCAGCCTTCGGGAGAACACTGAAGCTTTCTTT.

This rearrangement joins TRBV25-1 to TRBJ2-2, with D maybe TRBD2 (5 bases). V was pared by 3 bases and J by 4 bases, with 15 bases between. Germline lookup yields CDR1 MGHDK and CDR2 SYGVNS. This CDR3 is 16 amino acids long. The CDR3, as DNA: TGTGCCAGCAGTGACCTTCTCGGGATCGTCACCGGGGAGCTGTTTTTT. Translating it yields CASSDLLGIVTGELFF.

This clone came up once. The chain uses TRBV6-1 and TRBJ1-1; no reliable D call. Germline CDR1 reads MNHNS; CDR2 reads SASEGT. V lost 2 bases, J lost 10 bases, and 8 bases lay in between. This CDR3 is built from 11 residues. The CDR3 coding sequence is TGTGCCAGCAGTGAACAGGCAGCAGCTTTCTTT. This gives the protein CASSEQAAAFF.

V and J are TRBV7-3 and TRBJ1-1, with 7 bases fitting TRBD1. The CDR3 sequence is 13 residues long. CDR1 and CDR2 (germline): SGHTA, FQGTGA. The trim removed 6 bases at V and 2 bases at J, leaving 3 bases unmatched. The CDR3 DNA reads as TGTGCCAGCAGACAGGGGTCTAACACTGAAGCTTTCTTT. Protein product: CASRQGSNTEAFF.

This rearrangement joins TRBV2 to TRBJ2-4, with 7 positions matching TRBD1. CDR3 length equals 17 residues. Germline assignment: CDR1 SNHLY and CDR2 FYNNEI. V dropped 9 bases and J dropped 0; count of bases not matched to a gene: 14. CDR3 bases: TGTGCCAGGGGACAGCCGAGGCAGTTAATAGCCAAAAACATTCAGTACTTC. It is translated as CARGQPRQLIAKNIQYF.

This rearrangement joins TRBV5-4 to TRBJ2-7; 9 bases are a match to TRBD2. CDR1 and CDR2 from the germline V gene are SGHNT and YYREEE (reference sequence). With V trimmed by 3 bases and J by 0 bases, 4 bases remained unmatched. The CDR3 sequence is 15 residues long. The CDR3 protein is CASSWREGLSYEQYF. CDR3 DNA: TGTGCCAGCAGCTGGCGGGAGGGCCTCTCCTACGAGCAGTACTTC.

The chain is built from TRBV11-3 and TRBJ2-1; TRBD2 agrees at 13 bases. CDR1 is SGHNT and CDR2 is YENEEA in the germline V gene. CDR3 length: 15 residues. After removal of 4 bases from V and 7 bases from J, the junction contained 4 bases not matched to a gene. The CDR3 nucleotides are TGTGCCAGCAGCTCGGGACTAGCGGGATGGAATGAGCAGTTCTTC. Its protein product is CASSSGLAGWNEQFF.

In this sample, this clone turned up a few times. V and J are TRBV7-8 and TRBJ1-5; D remains unclear. Between the trimmed V and J ends, which lost 5 bases and 0 bases, there was a span of 14 bases. CDR1 is SGHVS, CDR2 FQNEAQ, per germline. This CDR3 has 16 amino acids. In DNA, the CDR3 is TGTGCCAGCAGCCCCCCGGTGTGGACTAGCAATCAGCCCCAGCATTTT. Translated, it gives CASSPPVWTSNQPQHF. The variable domain in full, completed from reference TRBV7-8 and TRBJ1-5, reads GAGVSQSPRYKVAKRGQDVALRCDPISGHVSLFWYQQALGQGPEFLTYFQNEAQLDKSGLPSDRFFAERPEGSVSTLKIQRTQQEDSAVYLCASSPPVWTSNQPQHFGDGTRLSIL.

The rearrangement uses TRBV28 and TRBJ1-5; D unclear. The CDR3 spans 16 residues. V was cut by 6 bases and J by 0 bases, with 15 bases left in between. The germline V gene has CDR1 MDHEN and CDR2 SYDVKM. The CDR3 nucleotides are TGTGCCAGCAGGAAACCGCGGGGTTATAGCAATCAGCCCCAGCATTTT. Its protein product is CASRKPRGYSNQPQHF.

V gene TRBV7-3 combines with J gene TRBJ2-2, with D perhaps TRBD1 (5 bases). V was clipped by 7 bases and J by 2 bases, with 11 bases between them. This CDR3 spans 14 amino acids. Germline values: CDR1 SGHTA, CDR2 FQGTGA. CDR3 DNA: TGTGCCAGCACAGGGTTGGGAAACACCGGGGAGCTGTTTTTT. It is translated as CASTGLGNTGELFF. Looking up the rest from reference TRBV7-3 and TRBJ2-2 gives the full variable domain: GAGVSQTPSNKVTEKGKYVELRCDPISGHTALYWYRQSLGQGPEFLIYFQGTGAADDSGLPNDRFFAVRPEGSVSTLKIQRTERGDSAVYLCASTGLGNTGELFFGEGSRLTVL.

The chain has TRBV6-6 and TRBJ1-2; 9 bases are shared with TRBD1. CDR1 is MNHNY and CDR2 is SVGAGI in the germline V gene (reference sequence). CDR3 length: 15 amino acids. Trimming at V came to 2 bases and at J to 7 bases, leaving 8 bases not matched to a gene. DNA for the CDR3: TGTGCCAGCAGTTACCCCCCGGGACAGGGAGTTGGCTACACCTTC. Protein product: CASSYPPGQGVGYTF.

CDR3 protein: CASGLWKGDTQYF. The CDR3 DNA reads as TGTGCCAGCGGCTTATGGAAGGGCGATACGCAGTATTTT. V and J are TRBV27 and TRBJ2-3; D is undetermined. Germline V gene lookup returns CDR1 MNHEY and CDR2 SMNVEV (reference sequence). The length of the CDR3 is 13 residues. The V and J ends lost 8 bases and 6 bases respectively, with 15 bases between them.

This clone was counted between two and nine times. V gene TRBV27 combines with J gene TRBJ1-1; D unclear. Germline-derived CDR1 and CDR2 are MNHEY and SMNVEV (reference sequence). This CDR3 is 13 amino acids long. V dropped 8 bases and J dropped 5 bases, with 15 bases sitting between them. The chain's CDR3 is CASESLGRTEAFF. The CDR3 DNA reads TGTGCCAGCGAAAGTTTGGGAAGGACTGAAGCTTTCTTT.

In this sample, this clone turned up a few times. The chain employs TRBV5-1 and TRBJ2-7; 8 nucleotides match TRBD1. There are 14 residues in the CDR3. Germline V gene data show CDR1 as SGHRS and CDR2 as YFSETQ. The J segment lost 2 bases and the V segment lost 0 bases, leaving 1 base of the junction unmatched. The CDR3 protein is CASSLGTGTYEQYF. In DNA form, the CDR3 reads TGCGCCAGCAGCTTGGGGACAGGGACCTACGAGCAGTACTTC.

This rearrangement joins TRBV7-9 to TRBJ2-6; D gene ambiguous. There are 17 residues in the CDR3. The germline CDR1 and CDR2 sequences are SEHNR and FQNEAQ (reference sequence). V lost 0 bases and J 0 bases, leaving 9 bases between the germline ends. The CDR3 sequence: CASSLARSLSGANVLTF. DNA for the CDR3: TGTGCCAGCAGCTTAGCGCGCAGCCTCTCTGGGGCCAACGTCCTGACTTTC.

The chain couples TRBV4-2 to TRBJ2-7, with D tentatively TRBD2 (6 bases). The CDR3 length is 14 residues. CDR1 and CDR2 from the germline V gene are LGHNA and YNFKEQ. The V end lost 3 bases, the J end lost 4 bases, and 13 bases lay between the germline ends. CDR3 in DNA: TGTGCCAGCAGCCATTGGCGGGGAGAGTACGAGCAGTACTTC. As protein: CASSHWRGEYEQYF.

V usage is TRBV11-3 and J usage is TRBJ2-5; no definite D call. The germline V gene encodes CDR1 SGHNT and CDR2 YENEEA. Trimming took off 1 base at V and 5 bases at J, with 8 bases between the two ends. This CDR3 region has 13 residues. CDR3 nucleotide sequence: TGTGCCAGCAGCTTAGTATCTCGGGAGACCCAGTACTTC. Translated: CASSLVSRETQYF.

The chain's CDR3 is CASSVGSTSTNEKLFF. As DNA, the CDR3 is TGTGCCAGCAGCGTTGGTTCGACATCAACTAATGAAAAACTGTTTTTT. The rearrangement joins TRBV9 to TRBJ1-4; D is uncertain. In germline, CDR1 is SGDLS, CDR2 YYNGEE. This CDR3 is built from 16 residues. Trimming removed 2 bases from V and 0 bases from J, with 11 bases in between. The variable domain in full, with the rest retrieved from reference TRBV9 and TRBJ1-4, is DSGVTQTPKHLITATGQRVTLRCSPRSGDLSVYWYQQSLDQGLQFLIQYYNGEERAKGNILERFSAQQFPDLHSELNLSSLELGDSALYFCASSVGSTSTNEKLFFGSGTQLSVL.

This chain uses TRBV27 with TRBJ1-5, with 8 bases matching TRBD1. The germline V gene has CDR1 MNHEY and CDR2 SMNVEV (reference sequence). This CDR3 contains 17 residues. Germline trimming cut 4 bases from V and 0 bases from J; bases unmatched to any gene: 8. Here the CDR3 reads CASSSGRGLYSNQPQHF. DNA for the CDR3: TGTGCCAGCAGTTCTGGCAGGGGGCTTTATAGCAATCAGCCCCAGCATTTT.

The chain recombines TRBV5-1 with TRBJ2-1; possibly TRBD2 for D (6 bases). The CDR3 extends over 15 amino acids. Deletions cut 1 base from V and 5 bases from J, with 13 bases between. Germline CDR1 SGHRS, CDR2 YFSETQ. The chain's CDR3 is CASSLLGGRHNEQFF. The CDR3 nucleotides are TGCGCCAGCAGCTTGCTCGGGGGACGGCACAATGAGCAGTTCTTC. Complete variable domain (other parts from reference TRBV5-1 and TRBJ2-1): KAGVTQTPRYLIKTRGQQVTLSCSPISGHRSVSWYQQTPGQGLQFLFEYFSETQRNKGNFPGRFSGRQFSNSRSEMNVSTLELGDSALYLCASSLLGGRHNEQFFGPGTRLTVL.